The 15 T cell receptor beta chains reported below all come from one sample, sequenced in a study of T cell responses to AZD1222 COVID-19 vaccine. TCRdb's copy holds only in-frame clones and misses some; the assay was immunoSEQ multiplex PCR. The sample gives 120,000 to 150,000 clones, around 83% of which show up once; roughly 4.3% is in the top ten. The sample in question was peripheral blood, obtained on day 0 of MenACWY control vaccination. All receptors come from an adult in good health.

This clone is a singleton in its sample. CDR3 nucleotide sequence: TGCGCCAGCAGCTTGCCCCCACCGACTAGTGTGAGCGGGGTCTACAATGAGCAGTTCTTC. Its translation is CASSLPPPTSVSGVYNEQFF. The rearrangement links TRBV5-1 to TRBJ2-1; the match to TRBD2 covers 7 bases. Germline CDR1 reads SGHRS; CDR2 reads YFSETQ. This CDR3 spans 20 amino acids. Trimming cost V 1 base and J 3 bases; bases outside gene matches: 19.

The rearrangement joins TRBV18 to TRBJ1-1, with D possibly matching TRBD1 (5 bases). The CDR3 runs to 11 residues. Trimming took off 6 bases at V and 3 bases at J, with 5 bases between the two ends. Germline CDR1 reads KGHSH; CDR2 reads LQKENI. CDR3 sequence reads: CASSGDTEAFF. CDR3 nucleotide sequence: TGTGCCAGCTCGGGGGACACTGAAGCTTTCTTT. Full variable domain (rest looked up from reference TRBV18 and TRBJ1-1): NAGVMQNPRHLVRRRGQEARLRCSPMKGHSHVYWYRQLPEEGLKFMVYLQKENIIDESGMPKERFSAEFPKEGPSILRIQQVVRGDSAAYFCASSGDTEAFFGQGTRLTVV.

The chain uses TRBV7-9 and TRBJ2-5, with TRBD1 matching 7 bases. From germline, CDR1 is SEHNR and CDR2 FQNEAQ (reference sequence). V was pared by 5 bases and J by 0 bases, with 3 bases of the junction left unmatched. The CDR3 has 14 residues. CDR3 region: CASSNRGYQETQYF. Written as DNA, the CDR3 is TGTGCCAGCAGCAACAGGGGATACCAAGAGACCCAGTACTTC.

J is TRBJ2-7 and V is TRBV7-8; 9 nucleotides align to TRBD1. CDR1 SGHVS and CDR2 FQNEAQ come from the germline V gene. The CDR3 consists of 13 residues. Trimming removed 5 bases from V and 3 bases from J; junction bases left unmatched: 2. For the CDR3, the DNA is TGTGCCAGCAGCCGGGACAGGGTCTACGAGCAGTACTTC. It yields the protein CASSRDRVYEQYF.

This clone was observed a single time. J is TRBJ1-3 and V is TRBV30, with a possible D match to TRBD1 (5 bases). The CDR3 extends over 14 amino acids. Germline assignment: CDR1 GTSNPN and CDR2 SVGIG (reference sequence). The V and J ends lost 3 bases and 9 bases respectively, with 18 bases between them. CDR3 DNA sequence: TGTGCCTGGAGGAGGGACTCGGGAAGCGGCACCATATATTTT. Translation: CAWRRDSGSGTIYF.

The J gene is TRBJ1-1, the V gene TRBV2; D unresolved. The germline V gene has CDR1 SNHLY and CDR2 FYNNEI. There are 14 residues in the CDR3. V shed 7 bases and J shed 2 bases, with 14 bases lying between them. The CDR3 nucleotides are TGTGCCAGCAAGGTCGGTAGCAGCAACACTGAAGCTTTCTTT. Translating it yields CASKVGSSNTEAFF.

The V and J genes are TRBV7-2 and TRBJ2-7; D gene ambiguous. Germline V gives CDR1 SGHTA, CDR2 FQGNSA. Trimming pared 1 base from V and 0 bases from J, leaving 7 bases between. This CDR3 has 14 residues. CDR3 in amino acids: CASSLVTNSYEQYV. CDR3 DNA: TGTGCCAGCAGCTTAGTAACCAACTCCTACGAGCAGTACGTC.

The rearrangement uses TRBV19 and TRBJ2-4; TRBD1 aligns across 7 bases. CDR3 length equals 16 residues. J was trimmed by 1 base and V by 7 bases; bases with no gene match: 10. CDR1 is LNHDA, CDR2 SQIVND, per germline (reference sequence). The CDR3 sequence is CASTSTGSVAKNIQYF. The CDR3 DNA follows: TGTGCCAGTACCTCGACAGGGAGTGTGGCCAAAAACATTCAGTACTTC.

V gene TRBV6-6 combines with J gene TRBJ1-6, with D tentatively TRBD1 (5 bases). Germline values: CDR1 MNHNY, CDR2 SVGAGI (reference sequence). The CDR3 loop spans 14 amino acids. Trimming shortened V by 7 bases and J by 6 bases, and 13 bases separated the two germline ends. The CDR3 nucleotides read TGTGCCAGCACACGAGGGGAGCTTAATTCACCCCTCCACTTT. The encoded protein is CASTRGELNSPLHF.

The V gene is TRBV3-1 (or the pseudogene TRBV3-2), the J gene TRBJ2-5, with D tentatively TRBD2 (6 bases). This CDR3 contains 16 residues. V was cut by 4 bases and J by 1 base, with 16 bases left in between. Looked up from germline, CDR1 is LGHDT and CDR2 is YNNKEL (reference sequence). The CDR3 coding sequence is TGTGCCAGCAGCCCCGAACGCGGGGTCCGCCAAGAGACCCAGTACTTC. Protein: CASSPERGVRQETQYF.

This clone showed up just once. The chain employs TRBV5-1 and TRBJ1-1; D perhaps matches TRBD1 (6 bases). V dropped 4 bases and J dropped 1 base, with 8 bases sitting between them. The CDR3 sequence is 13 residues long. The germline CDR1 and CDR2 sequences are SGHRS and YFSETQ. CDR3 amino acids: CASSRGQNTEAFF. The CDR3 nucleotides read TGCGCCAGCAGCCGGGGACAGAACACTGAAGCTTTCTTT.

The V and J genes are TRBV5-1 and TRBJ1-2, with a possible D match to TRBD1 (5 bases). Trimming removed 2 bases from V and 3 bases from J, with 8 bases in between. This CDR3 is 13 amino acids long. Germline lookup yields CDR1 SGHRS and CDR2 YFSETQ. The CDR3 sequence is CASSLMGDYGYTF. CDR3 nucleotides: TGCGCCAGCAGCTTAATGGGGGACTATGGCTACACCTTC.

The CDR3 loop is CASSSLGAQNSPLHF. CDR3 sequence (DNA): TGTGCCAGCAGCTCCTTGGGGGCCCAGAATTCACCCCTCCACTTT. The J gene is TRBJ1-6, the V gene TRBV11-2; tentative D call: TRBD1 (6 bases). The CDR3 loop spans 15 amino acids. CDR1 and CDR2 (germline): SGHAT, FQNNGV. The V and J ends lost 4 bases and 7 bases respectively, with 14 bases between them.

The chain has TRBV10-2 and TRBJ2-7, with D perhaps matching TRBD1 (7 bases). The CDR3 loop spans 15 amino acids. Looked up from germline, CDR1 is WSHSY and CDR2 is SAAADI. V lost 6 bases to trimming and J lost 2 bases, with 17 bases between them. In DNA, the CDR3 is TGCGCCAGCAGGGGCGGGGCAGGGGGGACCTACGAGCAGTACGTC. It is translated as CASRGGAGGTYEQYV.

The V gene is TRBV30, the J gene TRBJ1-1; the D is unclear. With 5 bases removed from V and 0 bases from J, the gap between germline ends came to 13 bases. The CDR3 totals 14 residues. The germline V gene encodes CDR1 GTSNPN and CDR2 SVGIG (reference sequence). Here the CDR3 DNA reads TGTGCCTGGGGACGGACGGCCTTGAACACTGAAGCTTTCTTT. Translated, it gives CAWGRTALNTEAFF. Together with reference TRBV30 and TRBJ1-1, the CDR3 gives the full variable domain: SQTIHQWPATLVQPVGSPLSLECTVEGTSNPNLYWYRQAAGRGLQLLFYSVGIGQISSEVPQNLSASRPQDRQFILSSKKLLLSDSGFYLCAWGRTALNTEAFFGQGTRLTVV.